The 21 T cell receptor beta chains listed next were all sequenced from one sample in a study of shared clonotypes between healthy human individuals (dated by TCRdb to 2018 to 2020). Preparation of the library involved the immunoSEQ multiplex PCR assay. Held by TCRdb, this immuneACCESS table contains in-frame sequences only and omits some clones. Under half of the omission traces to an unresolved V gene where checked; the cause of the rest is unknown. The sample records approximately 480,000 clones, about 79% of which are singletons. The ten largest clones represent around 12% of the sample. The sample taken for sequencing was PBMCs. The receptors derive from a woman aged 40 to 49 in good health. Some clones in this sample may be carry-over from other donors' samples.

The genes are TRBV10-2 and TRBJ2-7, with a weak D call TRBD1 (5 bases). CDR1 and CDR2 from the germline V gene are WSHSY and SAAADI. V gave up 4 bases and J gave up 6 bases, with 16 bases separating them. This CDR3 is 14 amino acids long. CDR3 amino acids: CASSGVSGLGEQYF. In DNA, the CDR3 is TGCGCCAGCAGTGGTGTTTCAGGGCTCGGCGAGCAGTACTTC.

This chain connects TRBV5-1 to TRBJ2-7; D not resolved. Germline V lookup: CDR1 SGHRS, CDR2 YFSETQ. The CDR3 consists of 14 residues. V lost 0 bases, J lost 3 bases, and 10 bases lay in between. The CDR3 DNA is TGCGCCAGCAGCTTGGATCGCAGCTACTACGAGCAGTACTTC. This gives the protein CASSLDRSYYEQYF.

The V call is TRBV10-2, the J call TRBJ1-5, with D perhaps TRBD1 (6 bases). The CDR3 has 17 residues. CDR1 is WSHSY, CDR2 SAAADI, per germline. The ends were cut back, 2 bases at V and 2 bases at J, with 16 bases in the middle. The CDR3 protein is CASSEVWGRGGNQPQHF. The CDR3 coding sequence is TGCGCCAGCAGTGAGGTGTGGGGGCGCGGGGGCAATCAGCCCCAGCATTTT.

This clone was detected many times. This chain joins TRBV19 and TRBJ1-1, with a possible D match to TRBD1 (6 bases). The CDR3 has 15 residues. V was clipped by 3 bases and J by 1 base, with 12 bases between them. Germline CDR1 and CDR2: LNHDA and SQIVND (reference sequence). CDR3 in amino acids: CASSILDSSNTEAFF. Here the CDR3 DNA reads TGTGCCAGTAGTATTTTGGACAGCTCGAACACTGAAGCTTTCTTT.

V and J are TRBV11-2 and TRBJ2-5, with 8 bases lining up with TRBD2. V was clipped by 3 bases and J by 7 bases; unmatched bases: 10. The length of the CDR3 is 15 residues. Germline values: CDR1 SGHAT, CDR2 FQNNGV. CDR3 region: CASSFVLAGGGTQYF. The CDR3 DNA follows: TGTGCCAGCAGCTTCGTCCTAGCGGGTGGTGGGACCCAGTACTTC. Together with reference TRBV11-2 and TRBJ2-5, the CDR3 gives the full variable domain: EAGVAQSPRYKIIEKRQSVAFWCNPISGHATLYWYQQILGQGPKLLIQFQNNGVVDDSQLPKDRFSAERLKGVDSTLKIQPAKLEDSAVYLCASSFVLAGGGTQYFGPGTRLLVL.

In regard to this clone: The same CDR3 is also encoded by other DNA sequences in this sample. The rearrangement links TRBV30 to TRBJ1-5; tentative D call: TRBD1 (5 bases). With 2 bases removed from V and 4 bases from J, the gap between germline ends came to 9 bases. Per germline, CDR1 GTSNPN and CDR2 SVGIG (reference sequence). This CDR3 contains 13 residues. The CDR3 region has the DNA TGTGCCTGGAGTACAGGTTCAAATCAGCCCCAGCATTTT. Protein sequence: CAWSTGSNQPQHF.

The chain uses TRBV15 and TRBJ1-3, with D possibly TRBD1 on 6 matching bases. The germline V gene encodes CDR1 LNHNV and CDR2 YYDKDF (reference sequence). The V gene lost 4 bases and the J gene lost 0 bases, with 13 bases spanning the gap. The CDR3 consists of 16 residues. CDR3 amino acids: CATSTGRGSSGNTIYF. For the CDR3, the DNA is TGTGCCACCAGCACCGGCAGGGGCTCCTCTGGAAACACCATATATTTT. Based on the CDR3 plus reference TRBV15 and TRBJ1-3, the full variable domain is DAMVIQNPRYQVTQFGKPVTLSCSQTLNHNVMYWYQQKSSQAPKLLFHYYDKDFNNEADTPDNFQSRRPNTSFCFLDIRSPGLGDTAMYLCATSTGRGSSGNTIYFGEGSWLTVV.

This clone has ten or more counts. CDR3 region: CASSWGLAGTDTQYF. In DNA form, the CDR3 reads TGTGCCAGCAGCTGGGGACTAGCAGGCACAGATACGCAGTATTTT. This chain joins TRBV6-1 and TRBJ2-3; 9 positions agree with TRBD2. The germline gives CDR1 MNHNS, CDR2 SASEGT. Losses at the gene ends were 6 bases for V and 1 base for J; bases not matched to a gene: 5. The CDR3 consists of 15 residues.

This clone was observed a few times. The gene calls are TRBV4-3 and TRBJ1-2; unclear D gene. V was cut by 0 bases and J by 1 base, with 12 bases left in between. This CDR3 is 16 amino acids long. CDR1 and CDR2 (germline): LGHNA, YSLEER. CDR3 DNA: TGCGCCAGCAGCCAAGATATGGTCAGGCTTAACTATGGCTACACCTTC. Its protein is CASSQDMVRLNYGYTF.

This sequence joins TRBV10-3 and TRBJ2-5; D unresolved. From germline, CDR1 is ENHRY and CDR2 SYGVKD. CDR3 length equals 13 residues. Trimming cost V 3 bases and J 4 bases, with 9 bases left between them. The CDR3 protein is CAISETGRETQYF. CDR3 nucleotides: TGTGCCATCAGTGAAACTGGGCGAGAGACCCAGTACTTC.

This clone appeared once. V and J are TRBV4-3 and TRBJ1-2; no clear D. The CDR3 has 16 residues. In germline, CDR1 is LGHNA, CDR2 YSLEER. Between the trimmed V and J ends, which lost 0 bases and 2 bases, there was a span of 13 bases. CDR3 amino acids: CASSQDRLRANYGYTF. The CDR3 nucleotides are TGCGCCAGCAGCCAAGATCGGCTTAGGGCGAACTATGGCTACACCTTC.

The V and J genes are TRBV6-5 and TRBJ1-1; no clear D. Germline V CDR1 and CDR2: MNHEY, SVGAGI. CDR3 length equals 11 residues. Trimming took off 7 bases at V and 7 bases at J, with 10 bases between the two ends. Written as DNA, the CDR3 is TGTGCCAGCATAATGAACGGTGAAGCTTTCTTT. The encoded protein is CASIMNGEAFF.

In its sample, this clone was seen a few times. This sample includes further DNA sequences coding for the same CDR3. This chain joins TRBV5-4 and TRBJ1-3, with unresolved D. Germline values: CDR1 SGHNT, CDR2 YYREEE (reference sequence). This CDR3 spans 14 amino acids. Trimming took off 0 bases at V and 0 bases at J, with 4 bases between the two ends. Here the CDR3 reads CASSLGGSGNTIYF. CDR3 DNA: TGTGCCAGCAGCTTGGGCGGCTCTGGAAACACCATATATTTT.

The V call is TRBV13, the J call TRBJ2-1; the D call may be TRBD1 or TRBD2 (6 bases each). Germline V CDR1 and CDR2: PRHDT, FYEKMQ (reference sequence). V gave up 6 bases and J gave up 6 bases, with 18 bases separating them. The CDR3 runs 15 residues. Written as DNA, the CDR3 is TGTGCCAGCAGGAGGAGGGGGGAGTGGTCCAATGAGCAGTTCTTC. Encoded protein: CASRRRGEWSNEQFF. The complete variable domain, with remaining parts taken from reference TRBV13 and TRBJ2-1, reads AAGVIQSPRHLIKEKRETATLKCYPIPRHDTVYWYQQGPGQDPQFLISFYEKMQSDKGSIPDRFSAQQFSDYHSELNMSSLELGDSALYFCASRRRGEWSNEQFFGPGTRLTVL.

Note on this clone: The sample carries other DNA sequences with the same CDR3. This chain links TRBV5-1 with TRBJ1-5; possible D gene TRBD1, 5 bases. The CDR3 length is 15 residues. The V and J ends lost 0 bases and 1 base respectively, with 8 bases between them. Germline values: CDR1 SGHRS, CDR2 YFSETQ. The CDR3 DNA sequence: TGCGCCAGCAGCTTGGGGGGGACGAGCAATCAGCCCCAGCATTTT. It is translated as CASSLGGTSNQPQHF.

About this clone itself: Other DNA sequences of this sample code for an identical CDR3. The chain employs TRBV9 and TRBJ2-5; D not resolved. The CDR3 is 14 residues long. Germline CDR1 reads SGDLS; CDR2 reads YYNGEE. V was shortened by 0 bases and J by 1 base, with 7 bases between the two germline ends. The CDR3 bases are TGTGCCAGCAGCGTAGGGCAGATCCAAGAGACCCAGTACTTC. As protein: CASSVGQIQETQYF.

The chain is built from TRBV2 and TRBJ2-5; no reliable D call. This CDR3 contains 12 residues. The germline V gene encodes CDR1 SNHLY and CDR2 FYNNEI. V lost 6 bases, J lost 5 bases, and 10 bases lay in between. CDR3 residues: CASSLGRETQYF. The CDR3 coding sequence is TGTGCCAGCAGCCTAGGGCGGGAGACCCAGTACTTC.

The V gene is TRBV14, the J gene TRBJ2-1; 7 bases fit TRBD2. Germline CDR1 reads SGHDN; CDR2 reads FVKESK. V shed 3 bases, J shed 9 bases, and the junction held 11 bases outside the gene matches. This CDR3 is built from 15 residues. CDR3 nucleotides: TGTGCCAGCAGCCACCGGGACTACATTAAGGCTGAGCAGTTCTTC. It encodes CASSHRDYIKAEQFF.

J is TRBJ2-2 and V is TRBV18; weak D call: TRBD1 (5 bases). This CDR3 region has 14 residues. The germline CDR1 and CDR2 sequences are KGHSH and LQKENI. V lost 2 bases and J 5 bases, leaving 9 bases between the germline ends. DNA of the CDR3: TGTGCCAGCTCACCAAGTTCAGGGACCGGGGAGCTGTTTTTT. Protein sequence: CASSPSSGTGELFF.

This clone was seen only a few times. The chain uses TRBV7-2 and TRBJ1-4, with TRBD1 identical over 7 bases. The CDR3 is 14 amino acids. The V gene's germline CDR1 is SGHTA and CDR2 FQGNSA. Trimming took 0 bases from V and 7 from J; bases not matched to a gene: 2. The CDR3 nucleotides read TGTGCCAGCAGCTTAGCGGGACAGCCTGAAAAACTGTTTTTT. This encodes CASSLAGQPEKLFF.

This sequence joins TRBV30 and TRBJ2-5; 7 bases line up with TRBD2. The CDR3 contains 13 residues. Germline V gene lookup returns CDR1 GTSNPN and CDR2 SVGIG (reference sequence). Trimming removed 7 bases from V and 5 bases from J; junction bases left unmatched: 10. The CDR3: CASRLAAGETQYF. CDR3 in DNA: TGTGCCTCCAGACTAGCCGCCGGGGAGACCCAGTACTTC.